This TCR beta chain was captured in a study of T cell responses to AZD1222 COVID-19 vaccine. This CDR3 has 12 residues. CDR1 is MNHEY, CDR2 SVGEGT, per germline. The germline V and J ends were trimmed by 1 base and 5 bases, with 5 bases remaining between them. Turning to this clone: Its specificity is not known.

Method: immunoSEQ multiplex PCR; TCRdb's copy keeps in-frame clones and lacks some. The data hold some 120,000 clones, with 88% observed a single time. Study outcomes and limitations: Researchers report vaccine-associated CD4 TCRs spanning spike, with dominance at 160-218 and 743-854. Without day 14 samples, only post-peak T cell repertoires were studied.

The chain links TRBV6-2 or TRBV6-3 to TRBJ1-1; no definite D call. This receptor was obtained from an adult in good health. The material sequenced was peripheral blood, taken on day 0 of MenACWY control vaccination. The CDR3 reads CASSYLGTEAFF. CDR3 nucleotide sequence: TGTGCCAGCAGTTACTTAGGGACTGAAGCTTTCTTT.